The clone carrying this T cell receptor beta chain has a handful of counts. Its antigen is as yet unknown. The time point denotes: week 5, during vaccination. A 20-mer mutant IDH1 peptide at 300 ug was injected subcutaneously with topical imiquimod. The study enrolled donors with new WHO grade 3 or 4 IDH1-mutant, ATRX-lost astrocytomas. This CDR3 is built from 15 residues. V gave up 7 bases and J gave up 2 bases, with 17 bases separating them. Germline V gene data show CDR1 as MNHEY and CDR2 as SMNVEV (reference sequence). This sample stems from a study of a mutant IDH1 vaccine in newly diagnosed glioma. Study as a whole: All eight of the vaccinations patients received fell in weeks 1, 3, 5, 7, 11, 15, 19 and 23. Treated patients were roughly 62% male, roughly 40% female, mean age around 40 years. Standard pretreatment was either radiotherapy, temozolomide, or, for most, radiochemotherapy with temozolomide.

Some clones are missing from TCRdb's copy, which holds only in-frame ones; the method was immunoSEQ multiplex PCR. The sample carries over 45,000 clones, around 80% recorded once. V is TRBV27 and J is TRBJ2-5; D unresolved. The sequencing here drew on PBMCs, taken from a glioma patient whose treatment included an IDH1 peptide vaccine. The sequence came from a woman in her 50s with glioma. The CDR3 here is CASKNLWATQETQYF. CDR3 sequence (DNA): TGTGCCAGCAAAAACCTCTGGGCGACTCAAGAGACCCAGTACTTC.